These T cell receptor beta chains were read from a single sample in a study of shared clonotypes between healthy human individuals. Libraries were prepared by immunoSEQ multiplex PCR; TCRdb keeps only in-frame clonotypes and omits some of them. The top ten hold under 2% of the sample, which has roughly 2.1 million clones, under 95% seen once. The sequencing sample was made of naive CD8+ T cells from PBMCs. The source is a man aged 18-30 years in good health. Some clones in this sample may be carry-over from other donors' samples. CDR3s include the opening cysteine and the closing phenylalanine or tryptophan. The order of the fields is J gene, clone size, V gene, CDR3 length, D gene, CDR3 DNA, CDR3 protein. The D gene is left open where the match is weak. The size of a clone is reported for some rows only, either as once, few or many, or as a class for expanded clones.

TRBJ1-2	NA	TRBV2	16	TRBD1	TGTGCCAGCTGGGTCAGGGACAGAGGATCAATCTATGGCTACACCTTC	CASWVRDRGSIYGYTF
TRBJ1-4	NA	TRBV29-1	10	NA	TGCAGCGTCAGAAATGAAAAACTATTTTTT	CSVRNEKLFF
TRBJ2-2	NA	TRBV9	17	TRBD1	TGTGCCAGCAGCCCCCGGGACAGGGATTTTAACACCGGGGAGCTGTTTTTT	CASSPRDRDFNTGELFF
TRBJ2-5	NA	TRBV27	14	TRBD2	TGTGCCAGCAGTTTACTGGGGGGGGGAGAGACCCAGTACTTC	CASSLLGGGETQYF
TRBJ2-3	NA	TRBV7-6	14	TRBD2	TGTGCCAGCAGCTCCGGACTAGCGGGAGATACGCAGTATTTT	CASSSGLAGDTQYF
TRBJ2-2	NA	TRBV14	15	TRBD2	TGTGCCAGCAGCCTAAGCGGGAGGGCCCACGGGGAGCTGTTTTTT	CASSLSGRAHGELFF
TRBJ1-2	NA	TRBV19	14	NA	TGTGCCAGTAGTATCAGTGCGCAGGGGAACGGCTACACCTTC	CASSISAQGNGYTF
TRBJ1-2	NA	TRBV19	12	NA	TGTGCCAGTAGTCCGGAGGGCACTACTTACACCTTC	CASSPEGTTYTF
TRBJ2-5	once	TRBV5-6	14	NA	TGTGCCAGCAGCTTGGCCGGGGCCGCGGAGACCCAGTACTTC	CASSLAGAAETQYF
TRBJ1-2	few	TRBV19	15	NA	TGTGCCAGTAGTATTCCGTACACCTCTAACTATGGCTACACCTTC	CASSIPYTSNYGYTF
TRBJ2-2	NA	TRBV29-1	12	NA	TGCAGCGTTGTTGAAGGGACCGGGGAGCTGTTTTTT	CSVVEGTGELFF
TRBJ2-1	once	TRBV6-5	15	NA	TGTGCCAGCAGTTACGGGCGACTCTCCTACAATGAGCAGTTCTTC	CASSYGRLSYNEQFF
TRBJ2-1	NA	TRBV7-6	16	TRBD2	TGTGCCAGCAGCCCGTGGACTAGCGGGTGGTACAATGAGCAGTTCTTC	CASSPWTSGWYNEQFF
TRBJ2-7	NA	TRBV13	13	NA	TGTGCCAGCAGCTTAGGCGGTTCCTACGAGCAGTACTTC	CASSLGGSYEQYF
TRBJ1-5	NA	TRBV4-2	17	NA	TGTGCCAGCAGCCCCCACGGGGCGGAGTATAGCAATCAGCCCCAGCATTTT	CASSPHGAEYSNQPQHF
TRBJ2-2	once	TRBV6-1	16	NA	TGTGCCAGCAGTGTGTTCAGGGGAATTCGCACCGGGGAGCTGTTTTTT	CASSVFRGIRTGELFF
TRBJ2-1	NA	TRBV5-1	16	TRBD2	TGCGCCAGCAGCCTTATCAGCGGGAGCTCCTACAATGAGCAGTTCTTC	CASSLISGSSYNEQFF
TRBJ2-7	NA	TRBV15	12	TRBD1	TGTGCCACAGGGGACAGGGACTACGAGCAGTACTTC	CATGDRDYEQYF
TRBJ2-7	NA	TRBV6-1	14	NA	TGTGCCAGCAGGGGGGCGGGACGGTCCTACGAGCAGTACTTC	CASRGAGRSYEQYF
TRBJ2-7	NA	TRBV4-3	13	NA	TGCGCCAGCAGCCAAGAGATCTACTACGAGCAGTACTTC	CASSQEIYYEQYF
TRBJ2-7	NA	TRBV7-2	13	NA	TGTGCCAGCAGCCCCATTTCCGTTTACGAGCAGTACTTC	CASSPISVYEQYF
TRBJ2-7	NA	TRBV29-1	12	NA	TGCAGCGTCGCAGGGATCGTCAACGAGCAGTACTTC	CSVAGIVNEQYF
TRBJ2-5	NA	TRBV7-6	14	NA	TGTGCCAGCAGCTTAGAATGGCAGGAAGAGACCCAGTACTTC	CASSLEWQEETQYF
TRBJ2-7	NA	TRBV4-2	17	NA	TGTGCCAGCAGCCAAGGGCCAATCGGTGGGAACTCCTACGAGCAGTACTTC	CASSQGPIGGNSYEQYF
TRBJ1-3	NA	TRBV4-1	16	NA	TGCGCCAGCAGCCAAGGCGTCCAGGGCTCTGGAAACACCATATATTTT	CASSQGVQGSGNTIYF
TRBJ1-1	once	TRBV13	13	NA	TGTGCCAGCAGCCCCCCGTCGGGCACTGAAGCTTTCTTT	CASSPPSGTEAFF
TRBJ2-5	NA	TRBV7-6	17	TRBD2	TGTGCCAGCAGCCCGCCTGGACTAGCGGGAGTTTTGGAGACCCAGTACTTC	CASSPPGLAGVLETQYF
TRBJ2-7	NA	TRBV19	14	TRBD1	TGTGCCAGTAACCTAGGACAGGGGGACTACGAGCAGTACTTC	CASNLGQGDYEQYF
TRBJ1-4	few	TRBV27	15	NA	TGTGCCAGCAGTTTGGGAGGGGGAACTAATGAAAAACTGTTTTTT	CASSLGGGTNEKLFF
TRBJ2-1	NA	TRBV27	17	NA	TGTGCCAGCAGTGGACCCCAGGGACCTCGCTCCTACAATGAGCAGTTCTTC	CASSGPQGPRSYNEQFF
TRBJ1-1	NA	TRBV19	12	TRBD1	TGTGCCAGTAGTCAAAGGGGACAGAAAGCTTTCTTT	CASSQRGQKAFF
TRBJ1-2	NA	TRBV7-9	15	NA	TGTGCCAGCAGTTCAGCGGTACCGACTAACTATGGCTACACCTTC	CASSSAVPTNYGYTF
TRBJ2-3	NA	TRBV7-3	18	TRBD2	TGTGCCAGCAGCCCACCGTTTGGGCGGGAGGGGAGCACAGATACGCAGTATTTT	CASSPPFGREGSTDTQYF